The rows below give T cell receptor beta chains drawn from one sample of a study of T cell changes during pregnancy in multiple sclerosis. Libraries were prepared by immunoSEQ multiplex PCR; TCRdb keeps only in-frame clonotypes and omits some of them. The sample yields about 92,000 clones, 92% seen once. The specimen was peripheral blood, collected in the first trimester of pregnancy. These receptors were obtained from a female donor with multiple sclerosis, enrolled in a pregnancy study. Both conserved end residues are part of each CDR3. D genes are given only for firm matches. Rows give clone size only sometimes, using once, few, many, or a class for an expanded clone.

CDR3nt | CDR3aa | v_gene | d_gene | abundance | j_gene
TGTGCCAGCAGCCCGGGGGGCCCTCCTAACGAGCAGTACTTC | CASSPGGPPNEQYF | TRBV6-1 | . | . | TRBJ2-7
TGCGCCAGCACCATTACAGGCAAGAACACTGAAGCTTTCTTT | CASTITGKNTEAFF | TRBV5-1 | . | once | TRBJ1-1
TGCGCCAGCAGCCCCGGGACACCTGAAGCTTTCTTT | CASSPGTPEAFF | TRBV5-1 | . | . | TRBJ1-1
TGTGCCAGCAGCGACCCCGGGAGTTACACCGGGGAGCTGTTTTTT | CASSDPGSYTGELFF | TRBV9 | . | . | TRBJ2-2
TGTGCCAGCAGTTTCAGCGGGGACCAGCCCCAGCATTTT | CASSFSGDQPQHF | TRBV27 | . | . | TRBJ1-5
TGTGCCAGCAGTTCTTCCAGCCGGGGGACGAACACTGAAGCTTTCTTT | CASSSSSRGTNTEAFF | TRBV6-5 | . | . | TRBJ1-1
TGTGCCAGCAGCTTGTTGTTTCTAGCGGGAACCCAAGAGACCCAGTACTTC | CASSLLFLAGTQETQYF | TRBV5-6 | TRBD2 | . | TRBJ2-5
TGTGCCAGCAGCTTGAGCGGGAATTCAGAGACCCAGTACTTC | CASSLSGNSETQYF | TRBV7-9 | TRBD2 | . | TRBJ2-5
TGTGCCAGCAGTTCCGACAGTCTTCGGAACCCCGCTTATGGCTACACCTTC | CASSSDSLRNPAYGYTF | TRBV27 | . | . | TRBJ1-2
TGCGCCAGCAGCCCCGGGACAGGGGCCTCTGGGGCCAACGTCCTGACTTTC | CASSPGTGASGANVLTF | TRBV4-1 | TRBD1 | . | TRBJ2-6
TGTGCCAGCGGGGACAGTTCCTACGAGCAGTACTTC | CASGDSSYEQYF | TRBV6-1 | TRBD1 | . | TRBJ2-7
TGCAGCGCCCGGACAGTAACGGGTAACGAGCAGTACTTC | CSARTVTGNEQYF | TRBV29-1 | . | . | TRBJ2-7
TGTGCCAGCAGCTTTAGTGCTTACAATGAGCAGTTCTTC | CASSFSAYNEQFF | TRBV7-2 | . | . | TRBJ2-1
TGTGCCAGTAGTCCCAGGGACTTGCTCGGTCAGCCCCAGCATTTT | CASSPRDLLGQPQHF | TRBV19 | . | . | TRBJ1-5
TGTGCCAGCAGCCGGGGGGGGTCGGGTGGAGAAGCTTTCTTT | CASSRGGSGGEAFF | TRBV5-4 | . | . | TRBJ1-1
TGTGCCAGCAGCTCTGGACTAGCGCCAGAGACCCAGTACTTC | CASSSGLAPETQYF | TRBV2 | TRBD2 | once | TRBJ2-5
TGCGCCAGCAGCCAAGATGGTGCGGGGATGTCGGACACTGAAGCTTTCTTT | CASSQDGAGMSDTEAFF | TRBV4-3 | . | . | TRBJ1-1
TGTGCTAGTCTACAGGAGATTTCCTACGAGCAGTACTTC | CASLQEISYEQYF | TRBV12-5 | . | . | TRBJ2-7
TGTGCCAGCAGCGTGTCGGGCACTGAAGCTTTCTTT | CASSVSGTEAFF | TRBV27 | . | few | TRBJ1-1
TGTGCCAGCAGCCTCTTGGACAGGGTAGGCAACGAGCAGTACTTC | CASSLLDRVGNEQYF | TRBV11-2 | TRBD1 | . | TRBJ2-7
TGTGCCAGCAGTGGAGACTCCGACTACGAGCAGTACTTC | CASSGDSDYEQYF | TRBV5-5 | . | . | TRBJ2-7
TGTGCCAGCAGCGCTACAGGGGGCATGGGCTACACCTTC | CASSATGGMGYTF | TRBV9 | TRBD1 | . | TRBJ1-2
TGTGCCAGCAGCCGGACAGGAGGGGATGAAAAACTGTTTTTT | CASSRTGGDEKLFF | TRBV7-8 | TRBD1 | . | TRBJ1-4
TGTGCCAGCAGCTTCAGGACCGGGATCACCTACGAGCAGTACTTC | CASSFRTGITYEQYF | TRBV7-8 | . | . | TRBJ2-7
TGTGCTAGTGGTTCGGGACAGGGATCGGGGGGCAATGAGCAGTTCTTC | CASGSGQGSGGNEQFF | TRBV12-5 | TRBD1 | . | TRBJ2-1
TGTGCCTGGAGCGCCGGGGGGGCAACTGAAGCTTTCTTT | CAWSAGGATEAFF | TRBV30 | . | . | TRBJ1-1
TGCAGCGTCCTCCCCTCCAGGACAGGGAGAGGGGAGACCCAGTACTTC | CSVLPSRTGRGETQYF | TRBV29-1 | TRBD1 | . | TRBJ2-5
TGCGCCAGCAAGGACTGCTGCACGGATGAAGCTTTCTTT | CASKDCCTDEAFF | TRBV5-1 | . | . | TRBJ1-1
TGTGCCAGTAGTACAAATAGCGGGAAAGAGACCCAGTACTTC | CASSTNSGKETQYF | TRBV19 | TRBD2 | . | TRBJ2-5
TGCGCCAGCAGTGAGCTGATCGGGACAGGGGGGAATGGGCTGTTTTTT | CASSELIGTGGNGLFF | TRBV10-2 | TRBD1 | . | TRBJ1-4
TGTGCCAGCAGCTCCTTAGATAGGTGGGGAGTTATGACCAATTTGCAGTATTTT | CASSSLDRWGVMTNLQYF | TRBV11-3 | . | few | TRBJ2-3
TGTGCCAGCAGCAAGATCGGTGGTGAGCAGTTCTTC | CASSKIGGEQFF | TRBV9 | . | . | TRBJ2-1
TGCGCCAGCAGCCCGGGACAGGCTAACACTGAAGCTTTCTTT | CASSPGQANTEAFF | TRBV5-1 | TRBD1 | . | TRBJ1-1
TGTGCCAGCAGCGAGCTAGCAACTGACGGGGAGCTGTTTTTT | CASSELATDGELFF | TRBV9 | . | . | TRBJ2-2
TGTGCCACCAGCAGATCCCGGACTAGCGGGAGTCGGGAGCAGTACTTC | CATSRSRTSGSREQYF | TRBV15 | TRBD2 | once | TRBJ2-7
TGCGCCAGCAGTAGGGGGGGGAGTTCGAATTACGAGCAGTACTTC | CASSRGGSSNYEQYF | TRBV5-1 | . | once | TRBJ2-7
TGTGCCAGCAGCTTAGGGGCCGATCAGCCCCAGCATTTT | CASSLGADQPQHF | TRBV7-6 | . | . | TRBJ1-5
TGCGCCAGCAGCCAACTCGGACTAGCGGATACCGGGGAGCTGTTTTTT | CASSQLGLADTGELFF | TRBV4-1 | TRBD2 | . | TRBJ2-2
TGTGCCAGCAGCTTAGGGGCTACACAGTCCTACGAGCAGTACTTC | CASSLGATQSYEQYF | TRBV7-9 | . | . | TRBJ2-7
TGTGCCTGGAGTGTATTTGCGGGAGGGGACAATGAGCAGTTCTTC | CAWSVFAGGDNEQFF | TRBV30 | TRBD2 | . | TRBJ2-1
TGTGCCAGCAGCCGGAGCGGGGACTACGAGCAGTACTTC | CASSRSGDYEQYF | TRBV11-2 | TRBD2 | . | TRBJ2-7
TGTGCCAGCAGCTTAACCATGAACACTGAAGCTTTCTTT | CASSLTMNTEAFF | TRBV7-3 | . | . | TRBJ1-1
TGTGCCAGCAGCTTGCTGTCAGGCTACGAGCAGTACTTC | CASSLLSGYEQYF | TRBV7-9 | . | . | TRBJ2-7
TGTGCCAGCAGCTTGGACCGGGACAGGATCCACGAGCAGTACTTC | CASSLDRDRIHEQYF | TRBV5-5 | TRBD1 | . | TRBJ2-7
TGTGCCTGGAGCCTAGGACAGGGGGTCTCTGAAGCTTTCTTT | CAWSLGQGVSEAFF | TRBV30 | TRBD1 | . | TRBJ1-1
TGTGCCAGCAGCTTAGAGTATTCAGGGGGAGGCACTGAAGCTTTCTTT | CASSLEYSGGGTEAFF | TRBV7-8 | TRBD1 | . | TRBJ1-1
TGTGCCATCAGTGAGACAGGGGGCCTCTATGGCTACACCTTC | CAISETGGLYGYTF | TRBV10-3 | TRBD1 | once | TRBJ1-2
TGTGCCAGTAGTACACCTTCGACAGGGATGAACACTGAAGCTTTCTTT | CASSTPSTGMNTEAFF | TRBV19 | TRBD1 | . | TRBJ1-1
TGTGCCAGCTCACCACGACAGGGGACCCTTAACTATGGCTACACCTTC | CASSPRQGTLNYGYTF | TRBV18 | TRBD1 | . | TRBJ1-2
TGTGCCAGCAGTTACTACGGGACTAGCGGGCGGGAGCAGTACTTC | CASSYYGTSGREQYF | TRBV6-6 | TRBD2 | . | TRBJ2-7